This section outlines one T cell receptor beta chain sequence together with its context. At the survey level, the v3.0 immunoSEQ assay was run. TCRdb keeps only in-frame clones here, not all; method: immunoSEQ multiplex PCR. The repertoire includes under 12,000 clones, around four fifths of them detected once, and 20% to 25% sits in the top ten. The data originate from a study of long-term antiretroviral therapy in people with HIV. Study-level background: The earliest samples came from an era when ART typically awaited falling CD4 counts.

CDR3 length: 15 residues. J was trimmed by 0 bases and V by 7 bases; bases with no gene match: 4. The germline CDR1 and CDR2 sequences are SNHLY and FYNNEI. For each donor, at least one pre-ART and at least two post-ART PBMC samples were available. The specimen comprised unsorted PBMCs, sampled 7.2 years after starting antiretroviral therapy. The chain links TRBV2 to TRBJ1-4; 8 bases are a match to TRBD1. The sequence derives from a man aged 50-60 years with HIV. For the CDR3, the DNA is TGTGCCAGCATTCGGGACAGGTCAACTAATGAAAAACTGTTTTTT. Translating it yields CASIRDRSTNEKLFF.